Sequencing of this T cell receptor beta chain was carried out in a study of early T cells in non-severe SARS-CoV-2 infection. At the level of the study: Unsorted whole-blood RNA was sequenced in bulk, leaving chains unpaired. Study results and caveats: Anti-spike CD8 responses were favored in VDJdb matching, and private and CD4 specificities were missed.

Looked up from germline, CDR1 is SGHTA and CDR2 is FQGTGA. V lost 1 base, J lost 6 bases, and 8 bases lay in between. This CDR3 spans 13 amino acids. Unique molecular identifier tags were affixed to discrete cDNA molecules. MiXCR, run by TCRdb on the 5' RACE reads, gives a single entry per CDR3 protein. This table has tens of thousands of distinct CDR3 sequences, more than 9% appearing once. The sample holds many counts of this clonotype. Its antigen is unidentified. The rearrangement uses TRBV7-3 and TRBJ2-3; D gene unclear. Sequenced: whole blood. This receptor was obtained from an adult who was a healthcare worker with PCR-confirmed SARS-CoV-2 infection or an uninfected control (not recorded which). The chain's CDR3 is CASSLRITDTQYF. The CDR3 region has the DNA TGTGCCAGCAGCTTAAGGATCACGGATACGCAGTATTTT.